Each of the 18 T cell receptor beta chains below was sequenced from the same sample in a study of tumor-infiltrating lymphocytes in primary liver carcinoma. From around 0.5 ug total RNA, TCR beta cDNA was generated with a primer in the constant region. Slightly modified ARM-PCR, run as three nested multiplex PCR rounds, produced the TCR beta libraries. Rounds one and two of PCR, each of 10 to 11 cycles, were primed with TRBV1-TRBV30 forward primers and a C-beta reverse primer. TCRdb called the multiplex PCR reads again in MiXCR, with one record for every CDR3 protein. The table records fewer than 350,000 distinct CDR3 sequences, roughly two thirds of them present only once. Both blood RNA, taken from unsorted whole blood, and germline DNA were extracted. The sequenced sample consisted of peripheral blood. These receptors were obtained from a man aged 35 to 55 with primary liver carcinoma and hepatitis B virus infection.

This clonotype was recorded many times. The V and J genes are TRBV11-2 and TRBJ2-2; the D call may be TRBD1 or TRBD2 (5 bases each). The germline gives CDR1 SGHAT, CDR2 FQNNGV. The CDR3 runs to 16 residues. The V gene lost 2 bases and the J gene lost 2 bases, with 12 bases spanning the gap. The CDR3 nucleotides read TGTGCCAGCAGCTTATATGGGACCATTAACACCGGGGAGCTGTTTTTT. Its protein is CASSLYGTINTGELFF.

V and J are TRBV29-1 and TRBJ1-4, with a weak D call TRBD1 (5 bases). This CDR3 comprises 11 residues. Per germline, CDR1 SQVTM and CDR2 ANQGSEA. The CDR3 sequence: CRVGGVKELFF. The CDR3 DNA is TGCAGAGTGGGGGGAGTGAAGGAACTGTTTTTT.

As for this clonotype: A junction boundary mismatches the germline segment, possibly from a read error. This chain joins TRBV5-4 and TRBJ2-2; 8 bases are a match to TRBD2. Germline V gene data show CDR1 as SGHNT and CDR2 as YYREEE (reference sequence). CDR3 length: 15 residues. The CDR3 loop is CASSLGGGRIGELFF. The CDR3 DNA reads TGTGCCAGCAGCTTGGGGGGCGGGAGGATCGGGGAGCTGTTCTTT.

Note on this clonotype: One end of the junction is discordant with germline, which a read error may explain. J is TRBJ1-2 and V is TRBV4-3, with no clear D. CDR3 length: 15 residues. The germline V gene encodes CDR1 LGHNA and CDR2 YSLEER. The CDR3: CASSPAMGQAHGYTF. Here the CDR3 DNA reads TGCGCCAGCAGCCCAGCAATGGGCCAGGCGCATGGCTACACTTTC.

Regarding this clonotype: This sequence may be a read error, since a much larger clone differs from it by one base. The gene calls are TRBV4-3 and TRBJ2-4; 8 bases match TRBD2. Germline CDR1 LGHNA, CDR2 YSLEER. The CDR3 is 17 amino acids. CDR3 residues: CANSQLTSGIAKNIQYF. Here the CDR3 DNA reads TGTGCCAACAGCCAACTAACTAGCGGAATAGCCAAAAACATTCAGTACTTC.

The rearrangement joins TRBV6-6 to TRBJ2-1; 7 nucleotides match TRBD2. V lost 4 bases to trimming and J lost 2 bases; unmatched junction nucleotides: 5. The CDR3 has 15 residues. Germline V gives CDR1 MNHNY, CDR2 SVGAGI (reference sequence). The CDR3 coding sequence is TGTGCCAGCAGTTTGAAGGCGGGAGCCTACAATGAGCAGTTCTTC. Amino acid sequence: CASSLKAGAYNEQFF.

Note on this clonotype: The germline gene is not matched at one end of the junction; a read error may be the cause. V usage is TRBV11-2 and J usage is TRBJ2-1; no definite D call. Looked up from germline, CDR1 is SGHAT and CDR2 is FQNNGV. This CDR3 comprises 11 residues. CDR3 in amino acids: CASSFDLEQIF. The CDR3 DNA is TGTGCCAGCAGCTTCGACCTCGAGCAGATCTTC.

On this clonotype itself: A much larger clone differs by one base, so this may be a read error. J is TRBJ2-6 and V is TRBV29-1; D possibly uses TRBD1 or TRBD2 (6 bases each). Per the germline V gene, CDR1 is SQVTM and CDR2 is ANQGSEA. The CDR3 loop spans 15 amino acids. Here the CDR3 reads CGVEGGLSGANVLTF. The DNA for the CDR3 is TGCGGCGTTGAAGGGGGGCTCTCGGGGGCCAACGTCCTGACTTTC.

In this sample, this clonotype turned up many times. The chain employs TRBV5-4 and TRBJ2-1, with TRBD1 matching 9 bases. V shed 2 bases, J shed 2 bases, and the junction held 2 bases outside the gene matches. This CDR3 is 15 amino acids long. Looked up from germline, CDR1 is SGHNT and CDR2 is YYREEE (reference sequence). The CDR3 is CASSFGTGTYNEQFF. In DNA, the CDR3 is TGTGCCAGCAGCTTCGGGACAGGGACCTACAATGAGCAGTTCTTC.

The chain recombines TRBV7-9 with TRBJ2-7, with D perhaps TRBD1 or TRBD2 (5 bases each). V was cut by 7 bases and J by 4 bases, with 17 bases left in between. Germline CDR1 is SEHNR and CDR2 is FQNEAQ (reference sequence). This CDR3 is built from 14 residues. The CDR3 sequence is CASTPGALDYEQYF. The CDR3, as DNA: TGTGCCAGCACCCCCGGGGCATTGGATTACGAGCAGTACTTC.

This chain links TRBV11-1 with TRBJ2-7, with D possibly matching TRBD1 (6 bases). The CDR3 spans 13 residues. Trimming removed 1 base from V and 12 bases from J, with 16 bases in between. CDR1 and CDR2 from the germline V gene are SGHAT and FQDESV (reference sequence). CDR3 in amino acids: CASSLGATGTWYF. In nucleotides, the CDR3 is TGTGCCAGCAGCTTAGGAGCAACCGGGACATGGTACTTC.

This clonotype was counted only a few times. This chain's CDR3 is CATALGLGYTF. CDR3 sequence (DNA): TGTGCCACCGCGTTGGGTCTTGGCTACACCTTC. This chain links TRBV28 with TRBJ1-2; unclear D gene. V gave up 10 bases and J gave up 7 bases, with 13 bases separating them. The V gene's germline CDR1 is MDHEN and CDR2 SYDVKM. This CDR3 spans 11 amino acids.

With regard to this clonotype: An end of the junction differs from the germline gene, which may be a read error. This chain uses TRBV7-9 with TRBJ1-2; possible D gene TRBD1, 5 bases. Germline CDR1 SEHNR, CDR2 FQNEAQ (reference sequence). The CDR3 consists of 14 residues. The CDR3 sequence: CASSLAAGYCGYTF. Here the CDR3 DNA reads TGTGCCAGCAGCCTAGCGGCAGGGTACTGTGGCTACACCTTC. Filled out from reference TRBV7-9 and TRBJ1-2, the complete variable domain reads DTGVSQNPRHKITKRGQNVTFRCDPISEHNRLYWYRQTLGQGPEFLTYFQNEAQLEKSRLLSDRFSAERPKGSFSTLEIQRTEQGDSAMYLCASSLAAGYCGYTFGSGTRLTVV.

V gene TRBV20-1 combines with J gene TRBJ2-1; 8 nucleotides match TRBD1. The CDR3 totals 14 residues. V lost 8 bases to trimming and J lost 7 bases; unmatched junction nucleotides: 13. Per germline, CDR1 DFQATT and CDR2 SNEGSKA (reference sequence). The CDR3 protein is CSSLGQEKFNEQFF. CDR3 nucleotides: TGCAGTTCCCTGGGACAGGAAAAATTTAATGAGCAGTTCTTC.

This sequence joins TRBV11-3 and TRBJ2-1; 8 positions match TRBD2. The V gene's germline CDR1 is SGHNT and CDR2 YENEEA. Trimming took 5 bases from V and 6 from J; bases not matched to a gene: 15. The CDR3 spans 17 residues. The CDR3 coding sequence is TGTGCCAGCAGCCGGGGACTAGAGAGAGGGCATCTCAATGAGCAGTTCTTC. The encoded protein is CASSRGLERGHLNEQFF.

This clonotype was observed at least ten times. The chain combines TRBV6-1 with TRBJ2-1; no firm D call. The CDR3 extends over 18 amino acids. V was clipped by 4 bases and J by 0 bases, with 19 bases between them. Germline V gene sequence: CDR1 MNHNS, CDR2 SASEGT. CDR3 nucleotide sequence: TGTGCCAGCAGTGGCGCCGCGCTAGGACGATACTCCTACAATGAGCAGTTCTTC. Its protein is CASSGAALGRYSYNEQFF.

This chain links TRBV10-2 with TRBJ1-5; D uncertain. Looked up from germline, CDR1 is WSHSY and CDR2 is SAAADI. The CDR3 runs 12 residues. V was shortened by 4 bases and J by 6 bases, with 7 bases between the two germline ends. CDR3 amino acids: CASSAGGQPQHF. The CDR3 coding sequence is TGCGCCAGCAGTGCGGGAGGTCAGCCCCAGCATTTT.

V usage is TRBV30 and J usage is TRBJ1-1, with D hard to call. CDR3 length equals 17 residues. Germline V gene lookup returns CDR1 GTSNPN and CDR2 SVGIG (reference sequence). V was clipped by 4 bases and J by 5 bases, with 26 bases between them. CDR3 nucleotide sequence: TGTGCCTGGAACCGAGTCTGTGGCAGCCTCGGGTCGACTGAAGCTTTCTTT. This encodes CAWNRVCGSLGSTEAFF.